The next 30 T cell receptor beta chains were all read from a single sample in a study of molecular identifiers for immune sequencing clone quantification. TCRdb called the PCR reads again in MiXCR, with one record for every CDR3 protein. Of approximately 670,000 distinct CDR3 sequences in the sample, just under 20% are singletons; the top ten hold roughly 0.85%. Material for sequencing was naive CD8+ T cells from blood, with Jurkat cell RNA spiked in. Subset of the sample: FACS-sorted CD8+CD4-CCR7+CD45RA+ naive T cells. The source of these receptors is a human donor in good health. Some libraries in this study had Jurkat cell RNA spiked in.

Turning to this clonotype: It may be a read error: a sequence one base away is much more abundant. This CDR3 fails to terminate in the conserved phenylalanine or tryptophan, so it likely reflects a read error. The chain joins TRBV24-1 to TRBJ2-1; D call uncertain. The germline V and J ends were trimmed by 4 bases and 9 bases, with 6 bases remaining between them. The CDR3 length is 11 residues. The V gene's germline CDR1 is KGHDR and CDR2 SFDVKD. The CDR3 protein is CATSEALEQFL. The CDR3 DNA sequence: TGTGCCACCAGTGAGGCCCTTGAGCAGTTCCTC.

As for this clonotype: A much larger clone lies a single base off, so this may be a read error. V gene TRBV10-3 combines with J gene TRBJ1-3, with D perhaps TRBD1 (5 bases). The CDR3 has 13 amino acids. CDR1 and CDR2 from the germline V gene are ENHRY and SYGVKD. CDR3 coding DNA: TGTGCCATCGGGGGTAACTCTGGAAACCCCATATATTTT. Translated, it gives CAIGGNSGNPIYF.

This clonotype was found many times. The gene calls are TRBV4-3 and TRBJ2-7; possibly TRBD1 for D (6 bases). CDR1 LGHNA and CDR2 YSLEER come from the germline V gene. The CDR3 has 14 amino acids. Between the trimmed V and J ends, which lost 4 bases and 3 bases, there was a span of 13 bases. CDR3 nucleotides: TGCGCCAGCAGCCCACAACAGGGCTACTACGAGCAGTACTTC. It translates to CASSPQQGYYEQYF.

The V gene is TRBV3-1, the J gene TRBJ2-2; no clear D gene. The CDR3 covers 13 residues. Trimming stripped 1 base from V and 7 bases from J, with 7 bases between. From germline, CDR1 is LGHDT and CDR2 YNNKEL (reference sequence). CDR3 residues: CASSQGNLGELFF. DNA for the CDR3: TGTGCCAGCAGCCAAGGAAACCTCGGGGAGCTGTTTTTT.

The chain's CDR3 is CASSEFGGQGYTGELFF. CDR3 DNA sequence: TGTGCCAGCAGTGAATTTGGGGGACAGGGATACACCGGGGAGCTGTTTTTT. The J gene is TRBJ2-2, the V gene TRBV25-1; 9 bases align to TRBD1. Unmatched junction bases numbered 6, after V lost 1 base and J lost 3 bases. The CDR3 length is 17 residues. Germline V gives CDR1 MGHDK, CDR2 SYGVNS.

V and J are TRBV3-2 and TRBJ1-3. TRBV3-2 has pseudogene status. The CDR3 extends over 15 amino acids. The CDR3 reads CASSQLARSGNTIYF. The CDR3 nucleotides are TGTGCCAGCAGCCAATTGGCCAGATCTGGAAACACCATATATTTT.

In this sample, this clonotype turned up many times. The chain's CDR3 is CASSPGQGASTEAFF. DNA of the CDR3: TGTGCCAGCAGCCCCGGACAGGGAGCTAGTACTGAAGCTTTCTTT. This rearrangement joins TRBV7-9 to TRBJ1-1; 8 bases align to TRBD1. The CDR3 is 15 amino acids. The V segment lost 5 bases and the J segment 5 bases; nucleotides outside the gene matches: 10. Germline values: CDR1 SEHNR, CDR2 FQNEAQ (reference sequence).

This clonotype was seen at least ten times. J is TRBJ2-7 and V is TRBV19; 8 nucleotides match TRBD1. This CDR3 contains 13 residues. The V gene end was trimmed by 9 bases and the J gene end by 4 bases; junction bases not matched to a gene: 8. Germline lookup yields CDR1 LNHDA and CDR2 SQIVND (reference sequence). The CDR3 here is CASSHGTGYEQYF. In DNA, the CDR3 is TGTGCCAGCAGTCACGGGACAGGTTACGAGCAGTACTTC.

V usage is TRBV20-1 and J usage is TRBJ1-1; D is possibly TRBD1 (5 bases). With 0 bases removed from V and 2 bases from J, the gap between germline ends came to 10 bases. Looked up from germline, CDR1 is DFQATT and CDR2 is SNEGSKA (reference sequence). The CDR3 spans 14 residues. The CDR3 here is CSARDVRENTEAFF. The CDR3 DNA sequence: TGCAGTGCTAGAGATGTCAGGGAAAACACTGAAGCTTTCTTT.

This clonotype occurred a few times. The chain combines TRBV20-1 with TRBJ2-1; tentatively, D is TRBD1 (5 bases). CDR1 is DFQATT and CDR2 is SNEGSKA in the germline V gene (reference sequence). V dropped 4 bases and J dropped 5 bases, with 9 bases sitting between them. The CDR3 contains 12 residues. In DNA form, the CDR3 reads TGCAGTGCTACCGGACACGACAATGAGCAGTTCTTC. Translating gives CSATGHDNEQFF.

This clonotype was seen repeatedly, ten times or more. This chain joins TRBV12-3 or TRBV12-4 and TRBJ1-1, with D uncertain. The CDR3 consists of 12 residues. The V gene lost 5 bases and the J gene lost 0 bases, with 4 bases spanning the gap. CDR3 nucleotide sequence: TGTGCCAGCAGTGCCATGAACACTGAAGCTTTCTTT. Translated: CASSAMNTEAFF.

The table lists this clonotype with many counts. This chain uses TRBV30 with TRBJ1-5, with a tentative D call TRBD1 (5 bases). From germline, CDR1 is GTSNPN and CDR2 SVGIG (reference sequence). The V end lost 0 bases, the J end lost 0 bases, and 12 bases lay between the germline ends. This CDR3 has 16 amino acids. The DNA for the CDR3 is TGTGCCTGGAGTGTAGGGACCGGGAGTAGCAATCAGCCCCAGCATTTT. The encoded protein is CAWSVGTGSSNQPQHF.

This clonotype occurred a few times. The chain recombines TRBV9 with TRBJ2-3; D gene unclear. The V gene lost 7 bases and the J gene lost 0 bases, with 9 bases spanning the gap. Looked up from germline, CDR1 is SGDLS and CDR2 is YYNGEE. The CDR3 has 13 residues. The CDR3 coding sequence is TGTGCCAGCGAAGGCCCTAGCACAGATACGCAGTATTTT. This translates into CASEGPSTDTQYF.

On this clonotype: A much larger clone is a single base away; this may be a read error. This chain uses TRBV6-2 or TRBV6-3 with TRBJ1-5, with D perhaps matching TRBD1 (6 bases). Germline-derived CDR1 and CDR2 are MNHEY and SVGEGT. There are 15 residues in the CDR3. In DNA, the CDR3 is TGTGCCAGCACCCCGACAGGAAATAGCGATCAGCCCCAGCATTTT. Its translation: CASTPTGNSDQPQHF.

In this sample, this clonotype turned up many times. The V gene is TRBV20-1, the J gene TRBJ2-7; D possibly corresponds to TRBD1 (6 bases). Trimming removed 0 bases at V and 0 bases at J, with 9 bases between. Germline V gene lookup returns CDR1 DFQATT and CDR2 SNEGSKA (reference sequence). The CDR3 sequence is 14 residues long. The CDR3 loop is CSARDGRGSYEQYF. The CDR3 nucleotides read TGCAGTGCTAGAGATGGCAGGGGCTCCTACGAGCAGTACTTC.

As regards this clonotype: This may arise from a read error, as a much more abundant clone is one base away. The chain joins TRBV4-1 to TRBJ1-1; D not certain. This CDR3 has 15 amino acids. Deletions cut 2 bases from V and 0 bases from J, with 10 bases between. Per the germline V gene, CDR1 is MGHRA and CDR2 is YSYEKL. CDR3 sequence reads: CASSQRRGLNTEAFF. CDR3 sequence (DNA): TGCGCCAGCAGCCAACGGAGAGGACTGAACACTGAAGCTTTCTTT.

This clonotype was recorded at least ten times. The chain combines TRBV28 with TRBJ2-3; a possible D gene is TRBD1 (5 bases). Germline lookup yields CDR1 MDHEN and CDR2 SYDVKM. V gave up 4 bases and J gave up 2 bases, with 10 bases separating them. The length of the CDR3 is 14 residues. The CDR3 sequence is CASSSDINTDTQYF. CDR3 in DNA: TGTGCCAGCAGTTCGGACATTAACACAGATACGCAGTATTTT. The variable domain in full, with the rest retrieved from reference TRBV28 and TRBJ2-3, is DVKVTQSSRYLVKRTGEKVFLECVQDMDHENMFWYRQDPGLGLRLIYFSYDVKMKEKGDIPEGYSVSREKKERFSLILESASTNQTSMYLCASSSDINTDTQYFGPGTRLTVL.

As for this clonotype: Without the conserved terminal phenylalanine or tryptophan, this CDR3 likely stems from a read error. The chain joins TRBV5-6 to TRBJ1-2; 7 positions agree with TRBD1. Unmatched junction bases numbered 4, after V lost 0 bases and J lost 2 bases. CDR1 and CDR2 (germline): SGHDT, YYEEEE. The length of the CDR3 is 15 residues. The CDR3 sequence: CASSLEGTVNYGYTL. The DNA of the CDR3 is TGTGCCAGCAGCTTGGAGGGGACAGTCAACTATGGCTACACCCTC.

This clonotype occurred many times. The genes are TRBV4-1 and TRBJ1-1, with D tentatively TRBD1 (6 bases). V lost 1 base, J lost 5 bases, and 14 bases lay in between. Germline lookup yields CDR1 MGHRA and CDR2 YSYEKL. The CDR3 loop spans 15 amino acids. The CDR3 spells CASSQVGGRMTEAFF. The DNA of the CDR3 is TGCGCCAGCAGCCAAGTGGGGGGGCGCATGACTGAAGCTTTCTTT.

This clonotype was counted many times. The J gene is TRBJ1-2, the V gene TRBV7-2; 9 bases fit TRBD1. Germline V gene lookup returns CDR1 SGHTA and CDR2 FQGNSA. The CDR3 spans 14 residues. The ends lost 6 bases at V and 6 bases at J; junction bases unmatched: 8. The CDR3 here is CASRERDRENGYTF. CDR3 in DNA: TGTGCCAGCAGGGAACGGGACAGGGAGAATGGCTACACCTTC.

The table lists this clonotype with a few counts. The chain links TRBV7-6 to TRBJ2-1, with TRBD2 matching 9 bases. Germline CDR1 and CDR2: SGHVS and FNYEAQ. The V gene end was trimmed by 5 bases and the J gene end by 4 bases; junction bases not matched to a gene: 9. This CDR3 region has 16 residues. The CDR3 here is CASSPIAGEIYNEQFF. CDR3 bases: TGTGCCAGCAGCCCCATAGCGGGGGAGATATACAATGAGCAGTTCTTC. Using reference TRBV7-6 and TRBJ2-1 for the parts outside the CDR3, the full variable domain is GAGVSQSPRYKVTKRGQDVALRCDPISGHVSLYWYRQALGQGPEFLTYFNYEAQQDKSGLPNDRFSAERPEGSISTLTIQRTEQRDSAMYRCASSPIAGEIYNEQFFGPGTRLTVL.

The genes are TRBV3-1 and TRBJ2-7; D is tentatively TRBD1 or TRBD2 (6 bases each). The germline V gene encodes CDR1 LGHDT and CDR2 YNNKEL (reference sequence). Trimming removed 0 bases from V and 3 bases from J, with 15 bases in between. CDR3 length: 16 amino acids. The CDR3 sequence: CASSQDSPGGIYEQYF. For the CDR3, the DNA is TGTGCCAGCAGCCAAGATTCACCCGGGGGCATCTACGAGCAGTACTTC.

This clonotype was seen many times. This rearrangement joins TRBV6-2 or TRBV6-3 to TRBJ2-5; 9 bases fit TRBD2. This CDR3 is built from 15 residues. Germline values: CDR1 MNHEY, CDR2 SVGEGT. The V gene end was trimmed by 4 bases and the J gene end by 1 base; junction bases not matched to a gene: 4. The CDR3 loop is CASSFLAGFQETQYF. CDR3 sequence (DNA): TGTGCCAGCAGTTTTCTAGCGGGGTTCCAAGAGACCCAGTACTTC.

This clonotype was counted between two and nine times. The CDR3 loop is CASSIGGTGYEQYF. CDR3 DNA: TGTGCCAGTAGTATCGGAGGGACCGGCTACGAGCAGTACTTC. This chain links TRBV19 with TRBJ2-7; maybe TRBD2 (6 bases). The V gene's germline CDR1 is LNHDA and CDR2 SQIVND (reference sequence). The CDR3 is 14 amino acids. V was clipped by 3 bases and J by 3 bases, with 12 bases between them.

The table lists this clonotype with many counts. The gene calls are TRBV7-2 and TRBJ2-7, with D possibly TRBD1 on 6 matching bases. The CDR3 is 15 amino acids. Germline lookup yields CDR1 SGHTA and CDR2 FQGNSA. V was cut by 0 bases and J by 7 bases, with 16 bases left in between. This chain's CDR3 is CASSLAVGAGIEQYF. The CDR3 nucleotides are TGTGCCAGCAGCTTAGCGGTGGGGGCTGGGATTGAGCAGTACTTC.

This clonotype turned up a few times. The V and J genes are TRBV3-1 and TRBJ2-5; 10 bases agree with TRBD2. Germline V gives CDR1 LGHDT, CDR2 YNNKEL (reference sequence). The length of the CDR3 is 15 residues. V lost 8 bases and J lost 5; bases outside the gene matches: 11. Here the CDR3 DNA reads TGTGCCAGCGGCTTGCAGCGGGAGGGATGGGAGACCCAGTACTTC. This gives the protein CASGLQREGWETQYF.

This clonotype was found many times. The chain uses TRBV29-1 and TRBJ1-3; TRBD1 might be the D (5 bases). V was cut by 3 bases and J by 0 bases, with 9 bases left in between. The CDR3 contains 14 residues. CDR1 is SQVTM and CDR2 is ANQGSEA in the germline V gene. CDR3 sequence: CSVDDSDSGNTIYF. The CDR3, as DNA: TGCAGCGTTGACGACAGCGACTCTGGAAACACCATATATTTT.

The rearrangement links TRBV6-2 or TRBV6-3 to TRBJ1-2, with 7 bases identical to TRBD1. Germline CDR1 and CDR2: MNHEY and SVGEGT. The CDR3 consists of 15 residues. V lost 5 bases and J lost 5; bases outside the gene matches: 11. CDR3 nucleotides: TGTGCCAGCAGTGACCGGGACAGCAAATGGTATGGCTACACCTTC. Encoded protein: CASSDRDSKWYGYTF.

Concerning this clonotype: A much larger clone sits a single nucleotide away, making a read error possible. The CDR3 region has the DNA TGTGCCAGCAGCTTAGCGTCTGCTACTCTCGTGGAGCGGTTCTTC. Its protein product is CASSLASATLVERFF. The genes are TRBV7-2 and TRBJ2-1, with D unresolved. The CDR3 spans 15 residues. Germline V gives CDR1 SGHTA, CDR2 FQGNSA.

On this clonotype itself: A much more abundant neighbour one base away suggests this may be a read error. This chain links TRBV3-1 with TRBJ1-1; tentative D call: TRBD1 (6 bases). Germline V gene sequence: CDR1 LGHDT, CDR2 YNNKEL (reference sequence). The CDR3 length is 14 residues. V was trimmed by 4 bases and J by 4 bases, leaving 13 bases between them. CDR3 loop: CASSRAGAGTEAFF. The CDR3 region has the DNA TGTGCCAGCAGCCGAGCAGGGGCGGGCACTGAAGCTTTCTTT.